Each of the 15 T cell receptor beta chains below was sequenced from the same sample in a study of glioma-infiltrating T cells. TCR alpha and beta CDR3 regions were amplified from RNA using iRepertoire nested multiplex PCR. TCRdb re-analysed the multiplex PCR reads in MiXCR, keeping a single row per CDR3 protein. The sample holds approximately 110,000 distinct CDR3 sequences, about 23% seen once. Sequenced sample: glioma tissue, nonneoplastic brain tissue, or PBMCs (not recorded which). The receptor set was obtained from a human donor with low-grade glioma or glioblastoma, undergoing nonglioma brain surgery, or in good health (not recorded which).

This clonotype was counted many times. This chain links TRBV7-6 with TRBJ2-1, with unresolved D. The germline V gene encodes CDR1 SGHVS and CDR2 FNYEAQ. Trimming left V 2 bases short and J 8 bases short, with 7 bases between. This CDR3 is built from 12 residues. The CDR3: CASSLPMDEQFF. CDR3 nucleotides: TGTGCCAGCAGCTTACCAATGGATGAGCAGTTCTTC.

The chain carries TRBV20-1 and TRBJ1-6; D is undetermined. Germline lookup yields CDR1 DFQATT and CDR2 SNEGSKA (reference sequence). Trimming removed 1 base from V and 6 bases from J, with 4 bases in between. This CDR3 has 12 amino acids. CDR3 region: CSARAPNSPLHF. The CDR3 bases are TGCAGTGCTAGAGCCCCTAATTCACCCCTCCACTTT.

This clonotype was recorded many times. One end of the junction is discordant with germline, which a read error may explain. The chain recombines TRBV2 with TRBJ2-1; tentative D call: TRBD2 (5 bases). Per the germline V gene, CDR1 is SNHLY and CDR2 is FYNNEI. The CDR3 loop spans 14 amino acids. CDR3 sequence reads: CASTRRSGYNEQFF. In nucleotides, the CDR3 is TGTGCCAGCACCCGGAGATCGGGGTACAATGAACAGTTCTTC. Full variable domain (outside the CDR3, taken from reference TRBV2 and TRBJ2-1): EPEVTQTPSHQVTQMGQEVILRCVPISNHLYFYWYRQILGQKVEFLVSFYNNEISEKSEIFDDQFSVERPDGSNFTLKIRSTKLEDSAMYFCASTRRSGYNEQFFGPGTRLTVL.

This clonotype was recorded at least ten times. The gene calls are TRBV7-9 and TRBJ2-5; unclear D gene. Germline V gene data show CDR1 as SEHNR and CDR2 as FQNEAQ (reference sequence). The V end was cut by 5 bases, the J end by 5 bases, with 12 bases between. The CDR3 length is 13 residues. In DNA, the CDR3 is TGTGCCAGCAGCGTGTGGAGAGCGGAGACCCAGTACTTC. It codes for CASSVWRAETQYF.

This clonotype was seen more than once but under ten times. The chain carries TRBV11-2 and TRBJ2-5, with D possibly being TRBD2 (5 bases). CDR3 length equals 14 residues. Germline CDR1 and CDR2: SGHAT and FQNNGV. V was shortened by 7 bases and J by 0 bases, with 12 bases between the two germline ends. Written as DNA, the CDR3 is TGTGCCAGCACCCTTTGGGAGCACCAAGAGACCCAGTACTTC. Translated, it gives CASTLWEHQETQYF.

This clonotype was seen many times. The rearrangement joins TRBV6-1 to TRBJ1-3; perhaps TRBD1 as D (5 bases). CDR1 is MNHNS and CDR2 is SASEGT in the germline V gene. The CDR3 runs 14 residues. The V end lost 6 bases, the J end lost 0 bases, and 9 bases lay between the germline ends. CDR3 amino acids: CASRRQSSGNTIYF. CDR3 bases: TGTGCCAGCAGACGACAGAGCTCTGGAAACACCATATATTTT.

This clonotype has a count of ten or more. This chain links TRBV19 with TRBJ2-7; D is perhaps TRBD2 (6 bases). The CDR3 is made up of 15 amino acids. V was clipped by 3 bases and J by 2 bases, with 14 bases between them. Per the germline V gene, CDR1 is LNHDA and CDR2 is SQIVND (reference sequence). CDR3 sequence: CASSIRREQPYEQYF. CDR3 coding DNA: TGTGCCAGTAGTATTCGGCGGGAACAGCCCTACGAGCAGTACTTC.

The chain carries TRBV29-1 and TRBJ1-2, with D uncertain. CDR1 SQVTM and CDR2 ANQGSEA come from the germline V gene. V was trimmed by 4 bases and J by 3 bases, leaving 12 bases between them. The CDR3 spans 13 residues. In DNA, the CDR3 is TGCAGCGTTGCCGTACCCCCGGACTATGGCTACACCTTC. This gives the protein CSVAVPPDYGYTF.

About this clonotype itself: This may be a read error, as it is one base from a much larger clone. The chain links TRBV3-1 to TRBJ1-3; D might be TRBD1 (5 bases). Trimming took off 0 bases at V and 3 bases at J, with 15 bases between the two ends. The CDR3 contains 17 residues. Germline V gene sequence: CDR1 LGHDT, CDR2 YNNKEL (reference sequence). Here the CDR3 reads CASSQDVEGHHGNTIYF. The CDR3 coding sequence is TGTGCCAGCAGCCAAGACGTGGAGGGGCACCATGGAAACACCATATATTTT.

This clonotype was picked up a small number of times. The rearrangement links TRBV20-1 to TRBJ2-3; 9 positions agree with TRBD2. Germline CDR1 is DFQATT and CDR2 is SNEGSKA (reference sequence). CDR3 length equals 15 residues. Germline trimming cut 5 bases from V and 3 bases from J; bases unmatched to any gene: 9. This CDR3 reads CSASKGTSRTDTQYF. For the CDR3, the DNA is TGCAGTGCTTCGAAGGGGACTAGCAGGACAGATACGCAGTATTTT.

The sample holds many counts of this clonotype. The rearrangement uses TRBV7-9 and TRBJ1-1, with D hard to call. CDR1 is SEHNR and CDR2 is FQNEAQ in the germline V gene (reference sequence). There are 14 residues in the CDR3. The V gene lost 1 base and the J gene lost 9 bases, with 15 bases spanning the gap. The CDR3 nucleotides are TGTGCCAGCAGCTTAGGGGGTGGATCAAGACAAGCTTTCTTT. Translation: CASSLGGGSRQAFF.

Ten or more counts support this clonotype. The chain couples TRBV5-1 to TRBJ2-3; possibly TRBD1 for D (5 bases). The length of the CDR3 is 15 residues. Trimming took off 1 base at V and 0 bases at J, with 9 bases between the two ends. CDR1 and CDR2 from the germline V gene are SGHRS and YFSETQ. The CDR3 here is CASSLTGVSTDTQYF. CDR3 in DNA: TGCGCCAGCAGCTTGACAGGAGTTAGCACAGATACGCAGTATTTT.

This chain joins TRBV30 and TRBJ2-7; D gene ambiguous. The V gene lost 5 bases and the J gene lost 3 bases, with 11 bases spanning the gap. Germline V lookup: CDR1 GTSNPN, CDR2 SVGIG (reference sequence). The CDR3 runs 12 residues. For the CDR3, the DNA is TGTGCCTGGTCGGACGGAATCTACGAGCAGTACTTC. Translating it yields CAWSDGIYEQYF.

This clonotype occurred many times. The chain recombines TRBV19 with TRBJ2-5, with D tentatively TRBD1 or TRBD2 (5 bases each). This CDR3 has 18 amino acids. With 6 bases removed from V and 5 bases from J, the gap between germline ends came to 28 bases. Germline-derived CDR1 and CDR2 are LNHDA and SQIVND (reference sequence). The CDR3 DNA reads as TGTGCCAGTAGCCCTCGGGGCTCCCCAGTAGGGGCCCGTGAGACCCAGTACTTC. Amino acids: CASSPRGSPVGARETQYF.

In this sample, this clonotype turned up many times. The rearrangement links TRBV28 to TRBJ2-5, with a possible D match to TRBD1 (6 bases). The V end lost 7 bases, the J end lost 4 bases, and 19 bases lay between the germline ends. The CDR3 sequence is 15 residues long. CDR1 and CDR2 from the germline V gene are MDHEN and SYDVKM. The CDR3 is CASNPNRVLLETQYF. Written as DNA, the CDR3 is TGTGCCAGCAACCCGAACAGGGTTTTATTAGAGACCCAGTACTTC. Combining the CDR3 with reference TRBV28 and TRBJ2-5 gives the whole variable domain DVKVTQSSRYLVKRTGEKVFLECVQDMDHENMFWYRQDPGLGLRLIYFSYDVKMKEKGDIPEGYSVSREKKERFSLILESASTNQTSMYLCASNPNRVLLETQYFGPGTRLLVL.